The T cell receptor beta chain under discussion was sequenced for a study of preoperative IRX-2 immunotherapy in early breast cancer. TCRdb's copy holds only in-frame clones and misses some; the assay was immunoSEQ multiplex PCR. The sample holds 25,000 to 30,000 clones, over 65% seen once. CDR3 length: 14 residues. J was trimmed by 7 bases and V by 5 bases; bases with no gene match: 7. Looked up from germline, CDR1 is MNHGY and CDR2 is SAAAGT. Sample treatment: preoperative locoregional IRX-2 cytokine immunotherapy. This phase Ib study tested locoregional IRX-2 cytokine immunotherapy given before surgery.

The receptor was derived from a human donor with breast cancer. V and J are TRBV6-8 and TRBJ1-5; 8 nucleotides align to TRBD1. Sampling was conducted from a patient treated with IRX-2 immunotherapy. The CDR3 bases are TGTGCCAGCAGTCCGACAGGGGCGGGACAGCCCCAGCATTTT. Translated, it gives CASSPTGAGQPQHF.